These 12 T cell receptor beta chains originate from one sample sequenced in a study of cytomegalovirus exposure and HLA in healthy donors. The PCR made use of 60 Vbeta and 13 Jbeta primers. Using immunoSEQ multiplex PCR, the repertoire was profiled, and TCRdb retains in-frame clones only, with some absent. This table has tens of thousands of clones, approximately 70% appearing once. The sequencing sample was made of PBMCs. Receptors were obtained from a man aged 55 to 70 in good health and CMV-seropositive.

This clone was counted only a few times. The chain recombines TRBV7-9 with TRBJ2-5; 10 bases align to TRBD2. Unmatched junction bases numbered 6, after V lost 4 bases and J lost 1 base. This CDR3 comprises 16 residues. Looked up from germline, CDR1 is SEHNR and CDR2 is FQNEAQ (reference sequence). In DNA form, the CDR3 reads TGTGCCAGCAGCTCCTGGACTAGCGGACCCCAAGAGACCCAGTACTTC. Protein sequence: CASSSWTSGPQETQYF.

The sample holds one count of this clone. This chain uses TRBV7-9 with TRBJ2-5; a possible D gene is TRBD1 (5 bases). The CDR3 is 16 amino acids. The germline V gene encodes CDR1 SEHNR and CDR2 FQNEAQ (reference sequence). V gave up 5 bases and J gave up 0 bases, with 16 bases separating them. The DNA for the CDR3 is TGTGCCAGCAGCCGAGGACAAGGCCCGTACCAAGAGACCCAGTACTTC. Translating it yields CASSRGQGPYQETQYF.

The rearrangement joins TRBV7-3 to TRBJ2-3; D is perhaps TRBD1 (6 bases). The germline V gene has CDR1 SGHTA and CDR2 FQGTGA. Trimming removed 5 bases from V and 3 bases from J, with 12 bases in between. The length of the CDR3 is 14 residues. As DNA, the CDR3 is TGTGCCAGCAGCGTAGGGGGAGTAACAGATACGCAGTATTTT. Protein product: CASSVGGVTDTQYF.

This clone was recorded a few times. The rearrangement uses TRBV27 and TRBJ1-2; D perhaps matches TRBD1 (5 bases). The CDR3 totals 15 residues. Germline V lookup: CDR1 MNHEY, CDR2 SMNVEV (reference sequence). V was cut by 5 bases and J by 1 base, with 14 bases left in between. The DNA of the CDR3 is TGTGCCAGCAGTCCCCTCCAGGGCTTTAACTATGGCTACACCTTC. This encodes CASSPLQGFNYGYTF.

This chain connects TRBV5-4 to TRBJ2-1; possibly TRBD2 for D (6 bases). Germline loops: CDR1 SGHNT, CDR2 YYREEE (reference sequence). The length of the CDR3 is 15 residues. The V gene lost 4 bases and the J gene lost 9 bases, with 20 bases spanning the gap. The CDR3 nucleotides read TGTGCCAGCAGCGCGACTAGGACCCAGGTGGGTGAGCAGTTCTTC. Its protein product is CASSATRTQVGEQFF.

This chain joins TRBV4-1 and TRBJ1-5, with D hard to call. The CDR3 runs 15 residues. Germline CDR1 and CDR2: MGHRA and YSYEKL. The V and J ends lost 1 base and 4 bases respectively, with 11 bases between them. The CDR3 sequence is CASSQVAGGNQPQHF. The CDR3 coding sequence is TGCGCCAGCAGCCAAGTTGCAGGTGGGAATCAGCCCCAGCATTTT.

CDR3 protein: CASLPGVNQPQHF. CDR3 in DNA: TGTGCCAGCCTACCGGGTGTCAATCAGCCCCAGCATTTT. The chain recombines TRBV6-6 with TRBJ1-5, with D uncertain. Per the germline V gene, CDR1 is MNHNY and CDR2 is SVGAGI (reference sequence). The V and J ends lost 8 bases and 3 bases respectively, with 11 bases between them. The CDR3 consists of 13 residues.

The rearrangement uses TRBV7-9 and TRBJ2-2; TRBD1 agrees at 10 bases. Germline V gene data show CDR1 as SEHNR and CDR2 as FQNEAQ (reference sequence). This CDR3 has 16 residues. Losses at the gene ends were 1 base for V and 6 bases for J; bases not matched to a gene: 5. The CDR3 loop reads CASSLGDRGLAGELFF. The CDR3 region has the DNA TGTGCCAGCAGCTTAGGAGACAGGGGGCTGGCCGGGGAGCTGTTTTTT.

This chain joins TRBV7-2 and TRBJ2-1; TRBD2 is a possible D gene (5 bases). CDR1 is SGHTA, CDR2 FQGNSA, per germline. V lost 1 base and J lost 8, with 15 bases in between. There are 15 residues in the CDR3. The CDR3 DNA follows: TGTGCCAGCAGCTTAGGCGCTCTAGGAGGCGATGAGCAGTTCTTC. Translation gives CASSLGALGGDEQFF.

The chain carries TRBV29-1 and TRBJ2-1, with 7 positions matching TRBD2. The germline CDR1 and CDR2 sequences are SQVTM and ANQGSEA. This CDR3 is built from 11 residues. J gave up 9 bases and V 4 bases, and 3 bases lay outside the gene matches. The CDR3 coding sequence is TGCAGCGTTGTGGGGGAGGGTGAGCAGTTCTTC. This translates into CSVVGEGEQFF.

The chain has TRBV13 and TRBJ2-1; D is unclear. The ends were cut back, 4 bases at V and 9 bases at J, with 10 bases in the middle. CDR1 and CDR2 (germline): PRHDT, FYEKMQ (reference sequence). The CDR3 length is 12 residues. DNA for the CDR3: TGTGCCAGCAGCTACGACAATCGTGAGCAGTTCTTC. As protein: CASSYDNREQFF.

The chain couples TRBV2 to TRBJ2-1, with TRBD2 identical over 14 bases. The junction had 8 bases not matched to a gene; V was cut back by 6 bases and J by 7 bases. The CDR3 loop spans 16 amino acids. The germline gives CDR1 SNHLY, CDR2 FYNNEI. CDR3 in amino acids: CASSRLAGGLWNEQFF. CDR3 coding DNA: TGTGCCAGCAGCCGACTAGCGGGAGGGCTATGGAATGAGCAGTTCTTC.